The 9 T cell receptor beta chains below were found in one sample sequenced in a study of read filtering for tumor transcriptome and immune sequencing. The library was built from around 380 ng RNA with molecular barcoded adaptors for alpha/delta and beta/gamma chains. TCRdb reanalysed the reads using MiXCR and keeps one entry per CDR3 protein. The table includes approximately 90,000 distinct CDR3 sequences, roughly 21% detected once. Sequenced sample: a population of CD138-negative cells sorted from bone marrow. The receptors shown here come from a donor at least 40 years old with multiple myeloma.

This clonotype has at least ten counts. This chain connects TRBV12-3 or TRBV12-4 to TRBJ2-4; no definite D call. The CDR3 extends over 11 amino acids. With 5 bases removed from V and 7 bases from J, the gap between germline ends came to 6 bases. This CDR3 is CASSQGNIQYF. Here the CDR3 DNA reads TGTGCCAGCAGTCAAGGCAACATTCAGTACTTC.

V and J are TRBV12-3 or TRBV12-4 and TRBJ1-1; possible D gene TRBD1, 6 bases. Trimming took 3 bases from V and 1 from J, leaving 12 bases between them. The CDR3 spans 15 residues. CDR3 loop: CASSFNSGQNTEAFF. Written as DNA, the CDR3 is TGTGCCAGCAGTTTTAACTCGGGACAGAACACTGAAGCTTTCTTT.

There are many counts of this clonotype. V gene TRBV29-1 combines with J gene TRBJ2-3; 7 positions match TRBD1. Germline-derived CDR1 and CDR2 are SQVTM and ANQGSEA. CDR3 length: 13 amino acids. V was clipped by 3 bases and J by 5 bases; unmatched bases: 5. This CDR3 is CSVEAGGVDTQYF. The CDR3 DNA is TGCAGCGTTGAGGCAGGGGGAGTAGATACGCAGTATTTT.

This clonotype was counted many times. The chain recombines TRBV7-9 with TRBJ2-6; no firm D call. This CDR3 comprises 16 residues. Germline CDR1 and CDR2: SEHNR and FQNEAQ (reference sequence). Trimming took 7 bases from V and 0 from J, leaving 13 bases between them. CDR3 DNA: TGTGCCAGCACCCCGGACGGATTCTCTGGGGCCAACGTCCTGACTTTC. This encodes CASTPDGFSGANVLTF.

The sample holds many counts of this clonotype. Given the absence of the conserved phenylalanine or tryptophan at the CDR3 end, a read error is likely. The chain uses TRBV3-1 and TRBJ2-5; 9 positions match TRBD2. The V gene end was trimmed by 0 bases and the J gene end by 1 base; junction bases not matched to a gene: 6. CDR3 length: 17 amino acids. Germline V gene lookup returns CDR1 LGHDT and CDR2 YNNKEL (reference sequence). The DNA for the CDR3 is TGTGCCAGCAGCCAAGATGTAGCGGGGGCAACCCAAGAGACCCAGTACCTC. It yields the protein CASSQDVAGATQETQYL.

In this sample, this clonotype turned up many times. This CDR3 reads CSAAPYRAAFF. The CDR3 bases are TGCAGTGCTGCCCCCTACAGGGCCGCTTTCTTT. This rearrangement joins TRBV20-1 to TRBJ1-1, with D tentatively TRBD1 (6 bases). Trimming cost V 5 bases and J 11 bases, with 15 bases left between them. Germline-derived CDR1 and CDR2 are DFQATT and SNEGSKA (reference sequence). The length of the CDR3 is 11 residues.

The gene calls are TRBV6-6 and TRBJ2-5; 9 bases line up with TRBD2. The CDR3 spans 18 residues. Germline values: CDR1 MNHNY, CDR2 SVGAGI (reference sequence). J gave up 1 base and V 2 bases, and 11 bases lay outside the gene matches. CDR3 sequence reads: CASSYPRDQRGAQETQYF. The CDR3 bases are TGTGCCAGCAGTTACCCCCGTGACCAGCGGGGGGCCCAAGAGACCCAGTACTTC.

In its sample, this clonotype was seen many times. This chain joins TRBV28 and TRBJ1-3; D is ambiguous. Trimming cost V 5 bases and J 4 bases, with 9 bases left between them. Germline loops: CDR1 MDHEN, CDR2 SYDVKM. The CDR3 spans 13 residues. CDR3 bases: TGTGCCAGCAGTGTAGGGTCCGGAAACACCATATATTTT. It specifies CASSVGSGNTIYF.

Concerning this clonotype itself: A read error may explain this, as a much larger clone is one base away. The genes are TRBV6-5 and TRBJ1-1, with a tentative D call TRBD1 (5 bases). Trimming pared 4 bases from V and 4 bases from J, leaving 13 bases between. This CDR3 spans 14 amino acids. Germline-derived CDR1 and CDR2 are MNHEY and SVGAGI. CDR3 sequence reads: CASSLGRMSTEAFF. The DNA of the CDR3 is TGTGCCAGCAGTTTGGGACGGATGAGCACTGAAGCTTTCTTT.